This T cell receptor beta chain comes out of a study of blood T cell repertoires in COVID-19. Study overall: Spain, Italy and the United States supplied samples that represented acute and convalescent COVID-19. The cDNA or gDNA used as material had been derived from T cells, B-cell-depleted T cells, or PBMCs.

V was shortened by 0 bases and J by 4 bases, with 16 bases between the two germline ends. Germline CDR1 reads SNHLY; CDR2 reads FYNNEI. The CDR3 covers 17 residues. As processed by the authors: Amplification of reference gene primers was used by the study to estimate nucleated cell counts. TCRdb's copy holds only in-frame clones and misses some; the assay was immunoSEQ multiplex PCR. V and J calls and clone size are given by that table; D and trimming were obtained from the DNA. The sample records about 80,000 clones, around 80% being singletons. The sample taken for sequencing was peripheral blood. The chain uses TRBV2 and TRBJ2-4; no clear D. This clonotype was obtained from a human donor in a cohort sampled during active COVID-19. CDR3 region: CASSEARARGAKNIQYF. CDR3 DNA sequence: TGTGCCAGCAGTGAAGCGCGTGCCCGCGGTGCAAAAAACATTCAGTACTTC.